These T cell receptor beta chains were read from a single sample in a study of T cell responses to AZD1222 COVID-19 vaccine. Libraries were prepared by immunoSEQ multiplex PCR; TCRdb keeps only in-frame clonotypes and omits some of them. The data hold some 58,000 clones, with approximately 80% observed a single time. Sample: peripheral blood, taken 28 days after the second AZD1222 dose. The source of these receptors is an adult who received the AZD1222 COVID-19 vaccine. Each CDR3 is given with its conserved first and last residue. D genes are given only for firm matches. Size tells how often a clone was seen (once, few, many) or the class of an expanded clone, and some rows leave it out.

J: TRBJ1-5; V: TRBV7-2; D: NA; size: NA; DNA: TGTGCCAGCAGCCAAGTTTTGACGCCGCGGAGGCCCCAGCATTTT; CDR3: CASSQVLTPRRPQHF
J: TRBJ1-2; V: TRBV15; D: TRBD1; size: NA; DNA: TGTGCCACCAGCAGAGATCGTCTACCGGGACAGTCTTGGACCTTC; CDR3: CATSRDRLPGQSWTF
J: TRBJ2-7; V: TRBV7-2; D: TRBD2; size: NA; DNA: TGTGCCAGCAGCTACGGGAGGACCTACGAGCAGTACTTC; CDR3: CASSYGRTYEQYF
J: TRBJ2-3; V: TRBV4-2; D: NA; size: NA; DNA: TGTGCCAGCAGCCAAGGTGCGGGGACAGATACGCAGTATTTT; CDR3: CASSQGAGTDTQYF
J: TRBJ1-6; V: TRBV18; D: NA; size: NA; DNA: TGTGCCAGCTCACCCCCCGGCCTACCATCACCCCTCCACTTT; CDR3: CASSPPGLPSPLHF
J: TRBJ1-2; V: TRBV14; D: NA; size: NA; DNA: TGTGCCAGCAGCCAAGTTCCAGGGAAAGGCTATGGCTACACCTTC; CDR3: CASSQVPGKGYGYTF
J: TRBJ2-4; V: TRBV20-1; D: NA; size: NA; DNA: TGCAGTGCTAGTACCGGGTCAGCCAAAAACATTCAGTACTTC; CDR3: CSASTGSAKNIQYF
J: TRBJ2-5; V: TRBV7-2; D: NA; size: NA; DNA: TGTGCCAGCAGCTTAGTGGCGACCAGGGAGACCCAGTACTTC; CDR3: CASSLVATRETQYF
J: TRBJ2-3; V: TRBV7-9; D: NA; size: once; DNA: TGTGCCAGCAGCTTAATGTCCCCTAGCGACACGCAGTATTTT; CDR3: CASSLMSPSDTQYF
J: TRBJ1-5; V: TRBV6-6; D: NA; size: few; DNA: TGTGCCAGCAGTTACGGGGGGGGACATAGCAATCAGCCCCAGCATTTT; CDR3: CASSYGGGHSNQPQHF
J: TRBJ1-4; V: TRBV5-4; D: NA; size: NA; DNA: TGTGCCATCTCAACGAGGGGCGAAATTCTACGTGAAAAACTGTTTTTT; CDR3: CAISTRGEILREKLFF
J: TRBJ1-2; V: TRBV28; D: TRBD1; size: NA; DNA: TGTGCCAGCAGTTTCACCGGGACAGGGAACTATGGCTACACCTTC; CDR3: CASSFTGTGNYGYTF
J: TRBJ2-7; V: TRBV5-6; D: NA; size: NA; DNA: TGTGCCAGCAGCTCGAAGACGGGGCGCGCCTACGAGCAGTACTTC; CDR3: CASSSKTGRAYEQYF
J: TRBJ1-4; V: TRBV29-1; D: NA; size: NA; DNA: TGCAGCGTCTCGTGGAGTCTCAATGAAAAACTGTTTTTT; CDR3: CSVSWSLNEKLFF
J: TRBJ1-3; V: TRBV7-2; D: NA; size: NA; DNA: TGTGCCAGCAGGCCACGGGCAGCGGTTTTCTCTGGAAACACCATATATTTT; CDR3: CASRPRAAVFSGNTIYF
J: TRBJ1-5; V: TRBV11-2; D: NA; size: NA; DNA: TGTGCCAGCAGCTTTTCCACCAATCAGCCCCAGCATTTT; CDR3: CASSFSTNQPQHF
J: TRBJ2-5; V: TRBV2; D: NA; size: NA; DNA: TGTGCCAGCAGGGTTCTAGTATTGGAGACCCAGTACTTC; CDR3: CASRVLVLETQYF
J: TRBJ1-5; V: TRBV30; D: NA; size: once; DNA: TGTGCCTGGAGTGTAGGCCCAGGGATAAGCAATCAGCCCCAGCATTTT; CDR3: CAWSVGPGISNQPQHF
J: TRBJ2-5; V: TRBV10-3; D: TRBD2; size: NA; DNA: TGTGCCACGGGGGGTCCCCAAACCCAAGAGACCCAGTACTTC; CDR3: CATGGPQTQETQYF
J: TRBJ1-1; V: TRBV19; D: NA; size: NA; DNA: TGTGCCAGTAGTATAGATCGGGGTAACACTGAAGCTTTCTTT; CDR3: CASSIDRGNTEAFF
J: TRBJ1-1; V: TRBV3-1/TRBV3-2; D: TRBD1; size: few; DNA: TGTGCCAGCAGCCCCCGGGACAGGGGCAACCAAGCTTTCTTT; CDR3: CASSPRDRGNQAFF
J: TRBJ1-5; V: TRBV19; D: NA; size: NA; DNA: TGTGCCAGTACCACGAAGGTAGTTAGCAATCAGCCCCAGCATTTT; CDR3: CASTTKVVSNQPQHF
J: TRBJ1-4; V: TRBV25-1; D: NA; size: NA; DNA: TGTGCCAGCAGTGAACGGGGCGCCGGTAATGAAAAACTGTTTTTT; CDR3: CASSERGAGNEKLFF
J: TRBJ1-1; V: TRBV30; D: NA; size: medium-sized; DNA: TGTGCCTGGAGTGGGGTGGTAAGGTCGGACACTGAAGCTTTCTTT; CDR3: CAWSGVVRSDTEAFF
J: TRBJ1-2; V: TRBV28; D: NA; size: few; DNA: TGTGCCAGCAGTCTCGGATTTGGTGGCTACACCTTC; CDR3: CASSLGFGGYTF
J: TRBJ2-7; V: TRBV11-2; D: NA; size: few; DNA: TGTGCCAGCAGCCCGACTGGCCGGTACGAGCAGTACTTC; CDR3: CASSPTGRYEQYF
J: TRBJ2-1; V: TRBV11-2; D: NA; size: NA; DNA: TGTGCCAGCAGCTTCTCTGGGGTCAATGAGCAGTTCTTC; CDR3: CASSFSGVNEQFF
J: TRBJ1-5; V: TRBV18; D: NA; size: once; DNA: TGTGCCAGCTCACAATGGAACAGCAATCAGCCCCAGCATTTT; CDR3: CASSQWNSNQPQHF
J: TRBJ2-1; V: TRBV11-2; D: TRBD2; size: few; DNA: TGTGCCAGCGAGGGACTAGCGGGAGGAGAGATGAATGAGCAGTTCTTC; CDR3: CASEGLAGGEMNEQFF
J: TRBJ2-3; V: TRBV12-5; D: NA; size: NA; DNA: TGTGCTAGTGGACTTAGCACAGATACGCAGTATTTT; CDR3: CASGLSTDTQYF
J: TRBJ2-2; V: TRBV30; D: NA; size: NA; DNA: TGTGCCTGGAGGGCCGGCCCCGGGACATATAACACCGGGGAGCTGTTTTTT; CDR3: CAWRAGPGTYNTGELFF
J: TRBJ1-1; V: TRBV6-2/TRBV6-3; D: TRBD1; size: NA; DNA: TGTGCCAGCAGTTATGGGACAGGGGTAACTGAAGCTTTCTTT; CDR3: CASSYGTGVTEAFF
J: TRBJ1-2; V: TRBV9; D: NA; size: NA; DNA: TGTGCCAGCAGCGTAGCGGTACTGGGATATGGCTACACCTTC; CDR3: CASSVAVLGYGYTF
J: TRBJ2-1; V: TRBV5-1; D: TRBD1; size: few; DNA: TGCGCCAGCAGCTGGACGGGAGGACAGGGGTCTGAGCAGTTCTTC; CDR3: CASSWTGGQGSEQFF
J: TRBJ2-3; V: TRBV2; D: NA; size: NA; DNA: TGTGCCAGCATTGGCGGACTCAGCACAGATACGCAGTATTTT; CDR3: CASIGGLSTDTQYF
J: TRBJ1-1; V: TRBV9; D: NA; size: NA; DNA: TGTGCCAGCAGCGTTTATGAGAACACTGAAGCTTTCTTT; CDR3: CASSVYENTEAFF
J: TRBJ2-3; V: TRBV6-5; D: TRBD2; size: NA; DNA: TGTGCCAGCTCACCTCTAGCGGCGAGCACAGATACGCAGTATTTT; CDR3: CASSPLAASTDTQYF
J: TRBJ1-4; V: TRBV7-9; D: NA; size: NA; DNA: TGTGCCAGCGGACAAATAGGGGGGGCAACTAATGAAAAACTGTTTTTT; CDR3: CASGQIGGATNEKLFF
J: TRBJ1-3; V: TRBV19; D: TRBD1; size: few; DNA: TGTGCCAGTACTACGGGACAGGGTGGAAACACCATATATTTT; CDR3: CASTTGQGGNTIYF
J: TRBJ2-1; V: TRBV5-4; D: TRBD1; size: few; DNA: TGTGCCAGCAGCTTGGGACAGGGATCCTACAATGAGCAGTTCTTC; CDR3: CASSLGQGSYNEQFF
J: TRBJ1-5; V: TRBV27; D: NA; size: NA; DNA: TGTGCCAGCCGCTATGTGGGGGCGGGGAATCAGCCCCAGCATTTT; CDR3: CASRYVGAGNQPQHF
J: TRBJ1-1; V: TRBV2; D: TRBD1; size: NA; DNA: TGTGCCAGCCGAAGGACAGGGGGCACTGAAGCTTTCTTT; CDR3: CASRRTGGTEAFF
J: TRBJ1-5; V: TRBV4-1; D: NA; size: NA; DNA: TGCGCCAGCAGCCAAGAGGAGAGGGTAGGTGGGCCCCAGCATTTT; CDR3: CASSQEERVGGPQHF
J: TRBJ2-1; V: TRBV5-1; D: NA; size: NA; DNA: TGCGCCAGCAGCTTGGTCCGGGCCCAACACAATGAGCAGTTCTTC; CDR3: CASSLVRAQHNEQFF
J: TRBJ1-2; V: TRBV4-1; D: TRBD1; size: many; DNA: TGCGCCAGCAGCCAGCGGACAGGACTTAACTATGGCTACACCTTC; CDR3: CASSQRTGLNYGYTF
J: TRBJ2-5; V: TRBV28; D: NA; size: NA; DNA: TGTGCCAGCAGTTTATCAGGGTTCGTGCAGACCCAGTACTTC; CDR3: CASSLSGFVQTQYF
J: TRBJ1-3; V: TRBV5-6; D: NA; size: NA; DNA: TGTGCCAGCAGCTTGTGGTCGCAAAGCTCTGGAAACACCATATATTTT; CDR3: CASSLWSQSSGNTIYF
J: TRBJ2-3; V: TRBV9; D: TRBD2; size: NA; DNA: TGTGCCAGCAGCGTAGGTGCGGGAGGGCCCGCAGATACGCAGTATTTT; CDR3: CASSVGAGGPADTQYF
J: TRBJ2-2; V: TRBV7-2; D: NA; size: NA; DNA: TGTGCCAGCAGCCCCCACCGCGACACCGGGGAGCTGTTTTTT; CDR3: CASSPHRDTGELFF
J: TRBJ2-1; V: TRBV14; D: NA; size: NA; DNA: TGTGCCAGCAGCCAGACCGGGACCCCTCACAATGAGCAGTTCTTC; CDR3: CASSQTGTPHNEQFF
J: TRBJ2-5; V: TRBV7-8; D: NA; size: NA; DNA: TGTGCCAGCAGCCGCGAAGAGACCCAGTACTTC; CDR3: CASSREETQYF
J: TRBJ1-3; V: TRBV28; D: NA; size: NA; DNA: TGTGCCAGCAGTCCCCAAGGGGCCAGCTCTGGAAACACCATATATTTT; CDR3: CASSPQGASSGNTIYF
J: TRBJ2-3; V: TRBV2; D: TRBD2; size: NA; DNA: TGTGCCAGCAGCGGACTAGCGCCTACAGATACGCAGTATTTT; CDR3: CASSGLAPTDTQYF